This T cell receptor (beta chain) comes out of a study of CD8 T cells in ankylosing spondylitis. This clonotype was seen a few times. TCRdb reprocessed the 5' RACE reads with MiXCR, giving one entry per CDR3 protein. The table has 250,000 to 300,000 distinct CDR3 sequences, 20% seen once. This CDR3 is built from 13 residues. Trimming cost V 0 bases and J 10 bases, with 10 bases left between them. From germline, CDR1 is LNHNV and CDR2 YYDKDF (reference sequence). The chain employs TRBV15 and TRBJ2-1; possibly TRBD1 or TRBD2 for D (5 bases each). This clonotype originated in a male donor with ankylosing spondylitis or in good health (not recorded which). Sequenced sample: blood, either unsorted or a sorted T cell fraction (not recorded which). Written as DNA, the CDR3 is TGTGCCACCAGCAGAGATTTGGGGGAAGAGCAGTTCTTC. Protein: CATSRDLGEEQFF.